The rows below give T cell receptor beta chains drawn from one sample of a study of T cell responses to AZD1222 COVID-19 vaccine. Data came from immunoSEQ multiplex PCR; TCRdb stores just in-frame clones and leaves some out. The table includes 97,000 or so clones, about nine tenths detected once. The starting material was peripheral blood, obtained 28 days after the second AZD1222 dose. The receptors here all came from an adult who received the AZD1222 COVID-19 vaccine. Each CDR3 is given with its conserved first and last residue. Only some rows state a clone size, as once, few, many or a class for expanded clones.

CASSQDEGTDTQYF TRBV3-1/TRBV3-2 once
CAGQGPDQPQHF TRBV6-5 .
CASTISRGTSGTAEAFF TRBV7-8 .
CASSYRLAGNTGELFF TRBV6-5 .
CASSKREPSNQPQHF TRBV19 .
CACRGGTSAYEQYF TRBV30 .
CAIGGDSGNTIYF TRBV10-3 few
CASSRGLAEYNEQFF TRBV4-3 .
CSASLDGNQPQHF TRBV20-1 .
CASSRTGGHREQYF TRBV19 .
CASSPIWKGAFEQYF TRBV16 once
CASSIVYSNQPQHF TRBV19 few
CASSLWDSFEKLFF TRBV5-1 .
CAIRRQGNTEAFF TRBV10-3 once
CASSSAGAGNQPQHF TRBV27 .
CASSLRTGGTYEQYF TRBV7-8 .